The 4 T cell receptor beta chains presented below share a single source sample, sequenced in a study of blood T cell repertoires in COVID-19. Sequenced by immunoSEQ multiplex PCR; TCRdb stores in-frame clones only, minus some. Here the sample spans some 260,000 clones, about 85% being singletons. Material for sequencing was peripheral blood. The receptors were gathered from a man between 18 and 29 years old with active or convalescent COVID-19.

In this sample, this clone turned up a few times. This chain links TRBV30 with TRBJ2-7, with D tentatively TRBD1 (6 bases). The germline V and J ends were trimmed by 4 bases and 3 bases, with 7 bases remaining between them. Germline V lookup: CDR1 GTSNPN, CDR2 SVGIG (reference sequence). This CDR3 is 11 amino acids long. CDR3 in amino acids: CAWTDSYEQYF. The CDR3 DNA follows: TGTGCCTGGACGGACAGCTACGAGCAGTACTTC.

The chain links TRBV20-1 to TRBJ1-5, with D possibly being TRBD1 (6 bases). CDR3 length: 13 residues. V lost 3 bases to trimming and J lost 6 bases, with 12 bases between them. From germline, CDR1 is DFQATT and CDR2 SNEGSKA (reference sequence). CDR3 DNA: TGCAGTGCTAGTGGGGGGCCTGGTCAGCCCCAGCATTTT. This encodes CSASGGPGQPQHF.

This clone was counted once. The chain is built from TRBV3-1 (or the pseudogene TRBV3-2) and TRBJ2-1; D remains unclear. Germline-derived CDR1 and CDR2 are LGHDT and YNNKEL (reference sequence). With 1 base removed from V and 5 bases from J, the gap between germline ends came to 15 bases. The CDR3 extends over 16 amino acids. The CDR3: CASSQGRRHKNNEQFF. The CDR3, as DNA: TGTGCCAGCAGCCAAGGAAGGCGACACAAGAACAATGAGCAGTTCTTC.

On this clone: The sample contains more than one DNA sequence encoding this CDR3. The CDR3 DNA follows: TGTGCCAGCAGCGTCTCCGGGACTACTTACAATGAGCAGTTCTTC. It encodes CASSVSGTTYNEQFF. The chain couples TRBV9 to TRBJ2-1; 7 bases fit TRBD2. The CDR3 is 15 amino acids. V shed 2 bases, J shed 4 bases, and the junction held 6 bases outside the gene matches. The germline gives CDR1 SGDLS, CDR2 YYNGEE.